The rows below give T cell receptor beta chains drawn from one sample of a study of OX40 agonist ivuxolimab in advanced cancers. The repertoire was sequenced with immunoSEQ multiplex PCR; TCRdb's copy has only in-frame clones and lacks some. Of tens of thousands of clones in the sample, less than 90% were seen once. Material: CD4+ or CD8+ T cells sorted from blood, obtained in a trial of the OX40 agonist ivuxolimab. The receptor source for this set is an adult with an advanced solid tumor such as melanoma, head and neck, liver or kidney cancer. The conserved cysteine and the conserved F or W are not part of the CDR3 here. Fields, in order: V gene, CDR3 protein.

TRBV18	ASSERERRPETQY
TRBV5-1	ASSLITSGASYNEQF
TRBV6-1	ASRIDHNYGYT
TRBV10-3	AISRRTVMNTEAF
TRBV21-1	ASSKARREVAEAF
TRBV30	AWSGDRENTEAF
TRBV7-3	ASSYDHRGSYGYT
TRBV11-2	ASSYRDRGYEQY
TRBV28	ARQSTAVPADYEQY
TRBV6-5	ASRRQGGNIQY
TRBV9	ASSVPPEIGTGELF
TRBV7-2	ASSLDRGNTEAF
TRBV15	ATSRDKQRNEQF
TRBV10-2	ASSELPVYGYT
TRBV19	ASSDPRDLQETQY
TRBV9	ASSVAVYDEQF
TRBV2	ASSPLKNTGELF
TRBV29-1	SGRGYNEQF
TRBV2	ASRKQDRGHGYT
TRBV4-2	ASSHTPGLAGETQY
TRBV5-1	ASSLPLAGVREQF
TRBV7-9	ASSAGTENTEAF
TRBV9	ASSARDWDNEQF
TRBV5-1	ASSVTGPRVSDTQY
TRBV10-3	AIKSLSGDDTEAF
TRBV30	AWSDSNQPQH
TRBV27	ASSFRPNYGYT
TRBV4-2	ASSFSGYGGELF
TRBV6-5	ATCEEKSGNTIY
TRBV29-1	SGADTGELF
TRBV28	ASSDFSDYDYEQY
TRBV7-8	ASSLDREAYGYT
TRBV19	ASSTITSVRSSGANVLT
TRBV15	ATSRRTSLDTQY
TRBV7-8	ASSRTGGRGNQPQH
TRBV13	ASSKGVGNEKLF
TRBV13	ASSLGLSNYGYT
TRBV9	ASSVEVRVGENTEAF
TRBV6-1	ASASGNTGELF
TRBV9	ASSAKLAANTGELF
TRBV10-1	ASSESMGMNTEAF
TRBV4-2	ASSQDGTGVYYGYT
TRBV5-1	ASSPAGQYNEQF
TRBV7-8	ASSHRGDGNQPQH
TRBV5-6	ASSFKLAGTSGDTQY